The sequence of this TCR beta chain was determined in a study of identical twins. Germline values: CDR1 KGHSH, CDR2 LQKENI. Trimming took 6 bases from V and 1 from J, leaving 6 bases between them. This CDR3 contains 13 residues. Study results and limitations: Twin-shared out-of-frame alpha sequences were enriched for low generation probability. Abundant beta clonotypes from cord blood bore fewer insertions; memory repertoires lacked this pattern. One should note that invariant MAIT and iNKT cells could partly confound zero-insertion analyses.

In its sample, this clonotype was seen a few times. Its antigen is undetermined. TCRdb reprocessed the 5' RACE reads with MiXCR, giving one entry per CDR3 protein. The data contain 1.5 million or so distinct CDR3 sequences, around 29% of them singletons. The chain joins TRBV18 to TRBJ1-4; D is unclear. This TCR derives from a newborn girl in good health. The sample taken for sequencing was cord blood. This CDR3 is CASSDKTNEKLFF. CDR3 DNA: TGTGCCAGCTCCGACAAAACTAATGAAAAACTGTTTTTT.